This is a list of T cell receptor beta chains from one sample in a study of T cell responses to AZD1222 COVID-19 vaccine. Generated by immunoSEQ multiplex PCR, the TCRdb table keeps only in-frame clones and is missing some. This sample has some 120,000 clones, with 80% to 90% found just once. The specimen was peripheral blood, collected on day 0 of MenACWY control vaccination. The receptors derive from an adult in good health. Both conserved end residues are part of each CDR3. Fields, in order: J gene, V gene, D gene, clone size, CDR3 protein, CDR3 DNA. D genes are given only for firm matches. Rows give clone size only sometimes, using once, few, many, or a class for an expanded clone.

TRBJ2-5 TRBV7-2 - - CASSLALGGAETQYF TGTGCCAGCAGCTTAGCGTTGGGGGGGGCGGAGACCCAGTACTTC
TRBJ2-3 TRBV5-4 - - CASSFSGSTDTQYF TGTGCCAGCAGCTTCTCCGGGTCCACAGATACGCAGTATTTT
TRBJ1-6 TRBV4-2 - - CASSQEVRSRGNSPLHF TGTGCCAGCAGCCAAGAGGTTCGTTCCCGCGGTAATTCACCCCTCCACTTT
TRBJ2-2 TRBV7-2 TRBD1 - CASSLAPGTGTGELFF TGTGCCAGCAGCTTAGCTCCTGGGACAGGGACCGGGGAGCTGTTTTTT
TRBJ2-5 TRBV20-1 - - CSAGSGETQYF TGCAGTGCCGGGAGCGGAGAGACCCAGTACTTC
TRBJ1-4 TRBV23-1 - - CAPVRAGINEKLFF TGCGCCCCCGTCCGGGCAGGGATAAATGAAAAACTGTTTTTT
TRBJ1-1 TRBV29-1 - - CSVEDPAGRTEAFF TGCAGCGTTGAAGATCCGGCAGGGAGGACTGAAGCTTTCTTT
TRBJ1-5 TRBV19 - few CASSIARYSNQPQHF TGTGCCAGTAGTATAGCCCGATATAGCAATCAGCCCCAGCATTTT
TRBJ2-7 TRBV27 - once CASFSSSYEQYF TGTGCCAGCTTCTCCAGCTCCTACGAGCAGTACTTC
TRBJ2-1 TRBV10-3 TRBD2 - CAISVTSGSSYNEQFF TGTGCCATCAGTGTAACTAGCGGGAGCTCCTACAATGAGCAGTTCTTC
TRBJ2-5 TRBV5-6 - few CASSRRPSQETQYF TGTGCCAGCAGCCGTCGACCGTCCCAAGAGACCCAGTACTTC
TRBJ2-3 TRBV3-1/TRBV3-2 TRBD2 few CASSQSLAGGTDTQYF TGTGCCAGCAGCCAAAGTCTAGCGGGGGGAACAGATACGCAGTATTTT
TRBJ2-5 TRBV29-1 TRBD2 - CSVGGLAGRETQYF TGCAGCGTTGGGGGACTAGCGGGACGGGAGACCCAGTACTTC
TRBJ1-6 TRBV5-5 - - CASSGYMDSPLHF TGTGCCAGCAGCGGTTACATGGATTCACCCCTCCACTTT
TRBJ1-3 TRBV18 TRBD1 - CASSPRLTGSSGNTIYF TGTGCCAGCTCACCTCGACTGACAGGGAGCTCTGGAAACACCATATATTTT
TRBJ1-6 TRBV5-8 - - CASSFVDSPLHF TGTGCCAGCAGCTTTGTCGATTCACCCCTCCACTTT
TRBJ1-1 TRBV6-5 TRBD1 - CASSYLQGGNTEAFF TGTGCCAGCAGTTACTTACAGGGGGGCAACACTGAAGCTTTCTTT
TRBJ1-1 TRBV20-1 - - CSARRAVQAFF TGCAGTGCAAGGCGAGCGGTTCAAGCTTTCTTT
TRBJ1-2 TRBV19 TRBD1 - CASSIAGQGRGGYTF TGTGCCAGTAGTATTGCCGGACAGGGTCGGGGCGGCTACACCTTC
TRBJ1-5 TRBV11-2 - - CASSLGSSSNQPQHF TGTGCCAGCAGCTTAGGTAGTAGTAGCAATCAGCCCCAGCATTTT
TRBJ1-1 TRBV2 - - CASSEGFTEAFF TGTGCCAGCAGTGAAGGGTTCACTGAAGCTTTCTTT
TRBJ2-1 TRBV16 - - CASSLPRAGYNEQFF TGTGCCAGCAGCCTGCCCCGGGCGGGCTACAATGAGCAGTTCTTC
TRBJ2-7 TRBV3-1/TRBV3-2 - once CASSQDWASLYEQYF TGTGCCAGCAGCCAAGATTGGGCCTCCCTTTACGAGCAGTACTTC
TRBJ2-1 TRBV27 TRBD2 - CASSWSGRSEQFF TGTGCCAGCAGTTGGAGCGGGAGGAGTGAGCAGTTCTTC
TRBJ2-7 TRBV5-1 TRBD2 - CASSLVLSGEVLYF TGCGCCAGCAGCTTGGTTCTGAGCGGGGAGGTTCTTTACTTC
TRBJ2-2 TRBV11-2 TRBD1 - CASQTGGDTGELFF TGTGCCAGCCAGACAGGGGGAGACACCGGGGAGCTGTTTTTT
TRBJ1-3 TRBV21-1 - - CASSKEGDPPQAGNTIYF TGTGCCAGCAGCAAAGAGGGGGACCCACCGCAGGCTGGAAACACCATATATTTT
TRBJ2-1 TRBV30 TRBD1 - CAWSVLRGQGRNEQFF TGTGCCTGGAGTGTACTTCGAGGACAGGGACGCAATGAGCAGTTCTTC
TRBJ1-2 TRBV7-8 TRBD1 - CASSLGRRRGDDGYTF TGTGCCAGCAGCTTAGGGCGGCGCAGGGGGGACGATGGCTACACCTTC
TRBJ2-7 TRBV2 - - CASSDGLTYEQYF TGTGCCAGCAGTGATGGGCTAACCTACGAGCAGTACTTC
TRBJ1-1 TRBV6-2/TRBV6-3 - - CASSYSITEAFF TGTGCCAGCAGTTACTCGATAACTGAAGCTTTCTTT
TRBJ2-7 TRBV6-1 TRBD2 - CASSSPTSGAGEQYF TGTGCCAGCAGTTCACCGACTAGCGGGGCTGGCGAGCAGTACTTC
TRBJ2-3 TRBV28 - - CASSLAKSTDTQYF TGTGCCAGCAGTTTGGCCAAATCCACAGATACGCAGTATTTT
TRBJ1-6 TRBV5-1 TRBD1 many CASSSTGGSGSPLHF TGCGCCAGCAGCTCTACAGGGGGCAGCGGTTCACCCCTCCACTTT
TRBJ1-5 TRBV7-2 - - CASSLAGTSQPQHF TGTGCCAGCAGCTTAGCAGGGACTAGCCAGCCCCAGCATTTT
TRBJ2-6 TRBV18 TRBD1 few CASSRGTGVGANVLTF TGTGCCAGCTCACGGGGGACAGGGGTAGGGGCCAACGTCCTGACTTTC
TRBJ2-3 TRBV5-1 TRBD2 - CASSLSGGGTDTQYF TGCGCCAGCAGCTTGTCTGGGGGGGGCACAGATACGCAGTATTTT
TRBJ2-3 TRBV7-3 - once CASSLTGGYDSGGDTQYF TGTGCCAGCAGCTTAACTGGGGGCTACGACTCTGGTGGGGATACGCAGTATTTT
TRBJ2-2 TRBV6-6 TRBD2 once CASSPYRSGGAAGELFF TGTGCCAGCAGTCCGTACCGGAGCGGGGGGGCCGCCGGGGAGCTGTTTTTT
TRBJ2-5 TRBV4-3 - once CASSPSAGQSGETQYF TGCGCCAGCAGCCCGTCTGCAGGACAGTCGGGGGAGACCCAGTACTTC
TRBJ1-2 TRBV6-1 - - CASSEQTGFPGYTF TGTGCCAGCAGTGAACAGACAGGCTTCCCTGGCTACACCTTC
TRBJ2-5 TRBV11-2 - - CASSFSNGGGETQYF TGTGCCAGCAGCTTTTCCAACGGGGGAGGCGAGACCCAGTACTTC
TRBJ1-5 TRBV12-3/TRBV12-4 - - CASTLGGGQPQHF TGTGCCAGCACCCTTGGAGGGGGTCAGCCCCAGCATTTT
TRBJ2-7 TRBV27 - - CASSSRLSQPGEQYF TGTGCCAGCAGTTCGAGGTTATCTCAACCGGGCGAGCAGTACTTC
TRBJ1-1 TRBV27 TRBD1 - CASSRQGYPEAFF TGTGCCAGCAGTCGACAGGGTTACCCTGAAGCTTTCTTT
TRBJ2-7 TRBV6-5 TRBD1 - CASVWDRGGNEQYF TGTGCCAGCGTCTGGGACAGGGGAGGAAACGAGCAGTACTTC